A single sample gave rise to the 28 T cell receptor beta chains below, sequenced in a study of T and B cells in COVID-19 patients. BIOMED2 TRB-A/B primer pools were used in multiplex TRB PCR. MiXCR, run by TCRdb on the multiplex PCR reads, gives a single entry per CDR3 protein. The data hold around 21,000 distinct CDR3 sequences, with about 30% observed a single time. From blood, about 240-550 ng of genomic DNA served as TRB template. Sequencing was performed on blood. These receptors were collected from a human donor who had recovered from COVID-19.

This chain uses TRBV5-1 with TRBJ2-7; 11 positions agree with TRBD2. The CDR3 has 15 amino acids. Germline CDR1 and CDR2: SGHRS and YFSETQ. After removal of 4 bases from V and 4 bases from J, the junction contained 7 bases not matched to a gene. This chain's CDR3 is CASSLTSGVTYEQYF. Here the CDR3 DNA reads TGCGCCAGCAGCCTGACTAGCGGGGTAACTTACGAGCAGTACTTC.

This clonotype has a handful of counts. This rearrangement joins TRBV18 to TRBJ1-6; D is ambiguous. Germline CDR1 reads KGHSH; CDR2 reads LQKENI. Deletions cut 6 bases from V and 10 bases from J, with 16 bases between. The length of the CDR3 is 14 residues. CDR3 protein: CASSPPGSGSPLHF. In nucleotides, the CDR3 is TGTGCCAGCTCCCCGCCGGGATCCGGATCACCCCTCCACTTT.

V and J are TRBV5-1 and TRBJ2-7; D unclear. The germline V gene has CDR1 SGHRS and CDR2 YFSETQ. The CDR3 runs 11 residues. Trimming removed 3 bases from V and 2 bases from J, with 3 bases in between. CDR3 DNA: TGCGCCAGCAGCTCCCCCTACGAGCAGTACTTC. The encoded protein is CASSSPYEQYF. Full variable domain (remainder filled in from reference TRBV5-1 and TRBJ2-7): KAGVTQTPRYLIKTRGQQVTLSCSPISGHRSVSWYQQTPGQGLQFLFEYFSETQRNKGNFPGRFSGRQFSNSRSEMNVSTLELGDSALYLCASSSPYEQYFGPGTRLTVT.

This clonotype was detected ten times or more. The chain carries TRBV30 and TRBJ1-1; D unresolved. V dropped 2 bases and J dropped 4 bases, with 11 bases sitting between them. Germline CDR1 GTSNPN, CDR2 SVGIG (reference sequence). The CDR3 has 13 amino acids. The CDR3 sequence is CAWSSWSGTEAFF. The CDR3 bases are TGTGCCTGGAGTTCTTGGTCCGGCACTGAAGCTTTCTTT.

This clonotype was seen only a few times. The chain carries TRBV30 and TRBJ1-1, with a possible D match to TRBD1 (5 bases). The CDR3 runs to 15 residues. The V and J ends lost 0 bases and 5 bases respectively, with 16 bases between them. From germline, CDR1 is GTSNPN and CDR2 SVGIG (reference sequence). CDR3 amino acids: CAWSVGTLLGTEAFF. CDR3 in DNA: TGTGCCTGGAGTGTTGGGACCCTTCTGGGGACTGAAGCTTTCTTT.

The chain links TRBV6-5 to TRBJ1-2, with 9 nucleotides matching TRBD1. This CDR3 region has 15 residues. With 5 bases clipped from V and 3 bases from J, the junction kept 7 bases outside the gene matches. Germline CDR1 and CDR2: MNHEY and SVGAGI. CDR3 in amino acids: CASSGTGGADYGYTF. CDR3 sequence (DNA): TGTGCCAGCAGTGGAACAGGGGGCGCCGACTATGGCTACACCTTC.

This clonotype was recorded many times. The chain couples TRBV18 to TRBJ2-7, with D hard to call. V was pared by 3 bases and J by 0 bases, with 9 bases between. The CDR3 totals 14 residues. CDR1 and CDR2 from the germline V gene are KGHSH and LQKENI. The CDR3 nucleotides are TGTGCCAGCTCACCCGCAGCGAGCTCCTACGAGCAGTACTTC. This gives the protein CASSPAASSYEQYF.

This clonotype was counted only a few times. This chain uses TRBV24-1 with TRBJ2-3; no clear D. Germline lookup yields CDR1 KGHDR and CDR2 SFDVKD. This CDR3 comprises 13 residues. V lost 9 bases, J lost 0 bases, and 9 bases lay in between. The CDR3 protein is CATEADSTDTQYF. DNA for the CDR3: TGTGCCACCGAGGCGGATAGCACAGATACGCAGTATTTT.

In this sample, this clonotype turned up once. The V call is TRBV5-1, the J call TRBJ2-2, with a tentative D call TRBD2 (6 bases). This CDR3 contains 15 residues. Germline V gene lookup returns CDR1 SGHRS and CDR2 YFSETQ. V was trimmed by 6 bases and J by 0 bases, leaving 12 bases between them. The CDR3 DNA reads TGCGCCAGCACCCCACGGGGGTCGAACACCGGGGAGCTGTTTTTT. Protein product: CASTPRGSNTGELFF.

This clonotype was observed a handful of times. This sequence joins TRBV5-6 and TRBJ1-5; D remains unclear. V was pared by 4 bases and J by 7 bases, with 9 bases between. Germline V lookup: CDR1 SGHDT, CDR2 YYEEEE. This CDR3 is built from 12 residues. CDR3 bases: TGTGCCAGCAGCCTGGAGGGCCAGCCCCAGCATTTT. It translates to CASSLEGQPQHF. The entire variable domain, with the rest obtained from reference TRBV5-6 and TRBJ1-5, is as follows: DAGVTQSPTHLIKTRGQQVTLRCSPKSGHDTVSWYQQALGQGPQFIFQYYEEEERQRGNFPDRFSGHQFPNYSSELNVNALLLGDSALYLCASSLEGQPQHFGDGTRLSIL.

This clonotype was seen at least ten times. V is TRBV19 and J is TRBJ1-5; D not resolved. Germline CDR1 LNHDA, CDR2 SQIVND (reference sequence). The CDR3 has 14 residues. Trimming took off 3 bases at V and 6 bases at J, with 12 bases between the two ends. CDR3 sequence (DNA): TGTGCCAGTAGTATGGAGGCAGTCAGTCAGCCCCAGCATTTT. Amino acid sequence: CASSMEAVSQPQHF.

This clonotype was seen more than once but under ten times. The chain uses TRBV19 and TRBJ1-3, with D unresolved. Germline CDR1 is LNHDA and CDR2 is SQIVND (reference sequence). This CDR3 is built from 14 residues. V gave up 6 bases and J gave up 0 bases, with 9 bases separating them. CDR3 DNA: TGTGCCAGTAGCGCAGACTACTCTGGAAACACCATATATTTT. Encoded protein: CASSADYSGNTIYF.

This clonotype was seen a few times. The V gene is TRBV5-4, the J gene TRBJ2-7; TRBD1 aligns across 7 bases. The CDR3 consists of 16 residues. Germline trimming cut 0 bases from V and 3 bases from J; bases unmatched to any gene: 9. CDR1 is SGHNT and CDR2 is YYREEE in the germline V gene (reference sequence). CDR3 DNA: TGTGCCAGCAGCTTGGCAACCGGGACAGCCCACTACGAGCAGTACTTC. It codes for CASSLATGTAHYEQYF.

The chain carries TRBV12-3 or TRBV12-4 and TRBJ2-2; no definite D call. The CDR3 consists of 14 residues. Between the trimmed V and J ends, which lost 1 base and 3 bases, there was a span of 6 bases. CDR3 nucleotides: TGTGCCAGCAGTTTAGGGCCTTACACCGGGGAGCTGTTTTTT. Translation gives CASSLGPYTGELFF.

This sequence joins TRBV12-3 or TRBV12-4 and TRBJ1-3; 8 bases map to TRBD1. The CDR3 totals 14 residues. V trimming: 2 bases; J trimming: 4 bases; junction bases outside the gene matches: 1. The CDR3 reads CASSLRQGGNTIYF. CDR3 in DNA: TGTGCCAGCAGTTTAAGACAGGGGGGAAACACCATATATTTT.

This clonotype ranks as medium-sized. The V and J genes are TRBV30 and TRBJ2-2; weak D call: TRBD1 (5 bases). Looked up from germline, CDR1 is GTSNPN and CDR2 is SVGIG (reference sequence). Trimming pared 2 bases from V and 4 bases from J, leaving 11 bases between. CDR3 length equals 14 residues. The CDR3 loop is CAWSSGYGTGELFF. In nucleotides, the CDR3 is TGTGCCTGGAGTTCAGGGTATGGCACCGGGGAGCTGTTTTTT. Drawing the rest from reference TRBV30 and TRBJ2-2, the complete variable domain is SQTIHQWPATLVQPVGSPLSLECTVEGTSNPNLYWYRQAAGRGLQLLFYSVGIGQISSEVPQNLSASRPQDRQFILSSKKLLLSDSGFYLCAWSSGYGTGELFFGEGSRLTVL.

By frequency in the sample, this clonotype is medium-sized. V and J are TRBV6-5 and TRBJ2-7; D is uncertain. The CDR3 spans 15 residues. CDR1 is MNHEY, CDR2 SVGAGI, per germline. Between the trimmed V and J ends, which lost 0 bases and 5 bases, there was a span of 14 bases. CDR3 amino acids: CASSYSRQALNEQYF. The CDR3 nucleotides read TGTGCCAGCAGTTACTCAAGGCAGGCACTCAACGAGCAGTACTTC.

Only a few counts were recorded for this clonotype. This chain uses TRBV6-5 with TRBJ1-1; maybe TRBD1 (5 bases). The CDR3 contains 15 residues. Germline CDR1 and CDR2: MNHEY and SVGAGI. Trimming took 0 bases from V and 0 from J, leaving 8 bases between them. This CDR3 is CASSYSGLMNTEAFF. The CDR3 DNA reads TGTGCCAGCAGTTACTCGGGACTCATGAACACTGAAGCTTTCTTT.

This clonotype is medium-sized by share. CDR3 nucleotide sequence: TGCAGCGTGGCCCACAGGGTTCGAAGGGAAAAACTGTTTTTT. Translation gives CSVAHRVRREKLFF. This chain connects TRBV29-1 to TRBJ1-4; tentatively, D is TRBD1 (6 bases). The CDR3 consists of 14 residues. V lost 6 bases, J lost 8 bases, and 19 bases lay in between. Germline CDR1 and CDR2: SQVTM and ANQGSEA.

This clonotype showed up just a few times. The genes are TRBV10-3 and TRBJ2-6, with D perhaps matching TRBD2 (5 bases). Per the germline V gene, CDR1 is ENHRY and CDR2 is SYGVKD. V was cut by 6 bases and J by 3 bases, with 12 bases left in between. This CDR3 has 15 residues. The CDR3 here is CAISAQAGGANVLTF. DNA for the CDR3: TGTGCCATCAGCGCCCAGGCGGGTGGGGCCAACGTCCTGACTTTC.

The chain joins TRBV30 to TRBJ1-2; the D is unclear. V was pared by 4 bases and J by 8 bases, with 20 bases between. Germline V gives CDR1 GTSNPN, CDR2 SVGIG (reference sequence). The CDR3 sequence is 14 residues long. CDR3 nucleotide sequence: TGTGCCTGGATTGTCCCGGGCCTTAGAAGGGGCTACACCTTC. As protein: CAWIVPGLRRGYTF.

Comment on this clonotype: One end of the junction is discordant with germline, which a read error may explain. The chain links TRBV20-1 to TRBJ2-5, with D tentatively TRBD2 (5 bases). The germline gives CDR1 DFQATT, CDR2 SNEGSKA (reference sequence). This CDR3 has 12 residues. The CDR3 nucleotides are TGCAGTGCTAGAGGGATGGGCCCCGGAGGAGAGTTC. Translation gives CSARGMGPGGEF.

This chain uses TRBV30 with TRBJ1-1; D is unclear. The CDR3 is made up of 13 amino acids. Germline V gene data show CDR1 as GTSNPN and CDR2 as SVGIG (reference sequence). The germline V and J ends were trimmed by 1 base and 1 base, with 7 bases remaining between them. The CDR3, as DNA: TGTGCCTGGAGTGGCCAACCGAACACTGAAGCTTTCTTT. Translation gives CAWSGQPNTEAFF.

This clonotype was observed a handful of times. V is TRBV6-5 and J is TRBJ1-1, with D unclear. Trimming shortened V by 3 bases and J by 10 bases, and 15 bases separated the two germline ends. CDR1 is MNHEY, CDR2 SVGAGI, per germline. CDR3 length equals 13 residues. The CDR3 spells CASSYISFGGAFF. The CDR3 region has the DNA TGTGCCAGCAGTTATATCTCATTCGGTGGAGCTTTCTTT.

This clonotype showed up just once. V usage is TRBV19 and J usage is TRBJ2-1; 10 bases are shared with TRBD2. Per germline, CDR1 LNHDA and CDR2 SQIVND (reference sequence). The CDR3 consists of 15 residues. The J segment lost 7 bases and the V segment lost 2 bases, leaving 5 bases of the junction unmatched. The CDR3 coding sequence is TGTGCCAGTAGTATAAGCGGGGGGGGCGGGAATGAGCAGTTCTTC. This sequence encodes CASSISGGGGNEQFF. Together with reference TRBV19 and TRBJ2-1, the CDR3 gives the full variable domain: DGGITQSPKYLFRKEGQNVTLSCEQNLNHDAMYWYRQDPGQGLRLIYYSQIVNDFQKGDIAEGYSVSREKKESFPLTVTSAQKNPTAFYLCASSISGGGGNEQFFGPGTRLTVL.

Within the sample, this clonotype is medium-sized (0.01 to 0.1%). The V call is TRBV29-1, the J call TRBJ2-1, with 9 positions matching TRBD2. The germline V gene has CDR1 SQVTM and CDR2 ANQGSEA. Trimming at V came to 8 bases and at J to 2 bases, leaving 10 bases not matched to a gene. The CDR3 is 15 residues long. CDR3 in DNA: TGCAGCCGAAAGGGTAGCGGGGGTACCTACAATGAGCAGTTCTTC. Translated, it gives CSRKGSGGTYNEQFF.

The chain links TRBV14 to TRBJ2-1, with D tentatively TRBD1 (6 bases). This CDR3 has 15 residues. Germline lookup yields CDR1 SGHDN and CDR2 FVKESK. V dropped 1 base and J dropped 3 bases, with 10 bases sitting between them. CDR3 sequence: CASSQAGGFYNEQFF. CDR3 DNA sequence: TGTGCCAGCAGCCAAGCTGGGGGCTTCTACAATGAGCAGTTCTTC.

This clonotype was observed once. The CDR3 loop is CASSLSAEQYF. CDR3 sequence (DNA): TGTGCCAGCAGCTTGTCCGCCGAGCAGTACTTC. The chain joins TRBV7-2 to TRBJ2-7; no reliable D call. The germline gives CDR1 SGHTA, CDR2 FQGNSA. Trimming removed 3 bases at V and 6 bases at J, with 6 bases between. The CDR3 runs 11 residues. Using reference TRBV7-2 and TRBJ2-7 for the parts outside the CDR3, the full variable domain is GAGVSQSPSNKVTEKGKDVELRCDPISGHTALYWYRQSLGQGLEFLIYFQGNSAPDKSGLPSDRFSAERTGGSVSTLTIQRTQQEDSAVYLCASSLSAEQYFGPGTRLTVT.